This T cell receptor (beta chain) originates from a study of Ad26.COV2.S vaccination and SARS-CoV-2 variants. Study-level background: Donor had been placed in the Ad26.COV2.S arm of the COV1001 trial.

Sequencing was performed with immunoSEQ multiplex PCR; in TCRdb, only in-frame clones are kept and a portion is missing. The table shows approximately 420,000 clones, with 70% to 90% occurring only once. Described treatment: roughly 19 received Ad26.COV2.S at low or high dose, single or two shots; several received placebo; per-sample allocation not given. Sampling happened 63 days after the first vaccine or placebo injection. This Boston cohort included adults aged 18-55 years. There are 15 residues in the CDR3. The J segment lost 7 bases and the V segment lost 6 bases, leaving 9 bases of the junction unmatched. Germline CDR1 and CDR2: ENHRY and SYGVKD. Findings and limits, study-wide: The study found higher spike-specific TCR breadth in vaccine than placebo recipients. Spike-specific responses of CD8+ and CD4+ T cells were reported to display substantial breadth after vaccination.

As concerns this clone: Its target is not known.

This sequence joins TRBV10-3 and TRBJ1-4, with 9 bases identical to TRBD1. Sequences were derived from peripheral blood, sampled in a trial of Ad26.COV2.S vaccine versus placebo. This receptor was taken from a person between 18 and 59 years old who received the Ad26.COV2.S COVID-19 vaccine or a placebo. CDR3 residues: CAISAGTGFFEKLFF. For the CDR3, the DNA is TGTGCCATCAGCGCCGGGACAGGGTTTTTTGAAAAACTGTTTTTT.